Listed here are 20 T cell receptor beta chains from one sample, sequenced in a study of blood T cell repertoires in COVID-19. Clones were read by immunoSEQ multiplex PCR, and TCRdb kept only the in-frame ones, dropping some. Here the sample spans roughly 57,000 clones, 60% to 80% being singletons. Sequencing was carried out using peripheral blood. These receptors all come from a man aged 55 to 70 with acute or convalescent COVID-19.

This clone was counted a few times. The CDR3 here is CASTQTSGNIQYF. CDR3 sequence (DNA): TGTGCCAGCACCCAGACTAGTGGGAACATTCAGTACTTC. The chain employs TRBV12-3 or TRBV12-4 and TRBJ2-4, with D possibly TRBD2 on 6 matching bases. Trimming left V 7 bases short and J 7 bases short, with 14 bases between. This CDR3 is 13 amino acids long.

This chain links TRBV7-9 with TRBJ1-4; D not resolved. Trimming took off 4 bases at V and 9 bases at J, with 15 bases between the two ends. Germline CDR1 and CDR2: SEHNR and FQNEAQ (reference sequence). The CDR3 is made up of 14 amino acids. The CDR3 nucleotides read TGTGCCAGCAGCTCGTCCGGGAAGACGCAAAAACTGTTTTTT. Protein product: CASSSSGKTQKLFF.

A single count supports this clone. The gene calls are TRBV19 and TRBJ2-5; 7 bases line up with TRBD1. V gave up 6 bases and J gave up 0 bases; unmatched junction bases: 10. The germline gives CDR1 LNHDA, CDR2 SQIVND (reference sequence). CDR3 length equals 16 residues. The DNA for the CDR3 is TGTGCCAGTAGCGGGCGGGCAGGGGGAAACCAAGAGACCCAGTACTTC. Protein sequence: CASSGRAGGNQETQYF.

V usage is TRBV14 and J usage is TRBJ2-6, with D maybe TRBD1 (7 bases). Germline V CDR1 and CDR2: SGHDN, FVKESK. The CDR3 length is 18 residues. The V and J ends lost 3 bases and 0 bases respectively, with 15 bases between them. CDR3 protein: CASSHLTGTVSGANVLTF. The CDR3 DNA reads TGTGCCAGCAGCCACTTGACAGGGACTGTCTCTGGGGCCAACGTCCTGACTTTC.

The rearrangement joins TRBV21-1 to TRBJ1-4; the table's D gene call, TRBD1, was not cross checked with the DNA. TRBV21-1 is a known pseudogene. This CDR3 spans 19 amino acids. This CDR3 reads CASSKEAGGPVATNEKLFF. The CDR3, as DNA: TGTGCCAGCAGCAAAGAAGCAGGGGGCCCAGTTGCAACTAATGAAAAACTGTTTTTT.

The V call is TRBV30, the J call TRBJ2-2; 7 nucleotides line up with TRBD2. Germline-derived CDR1 and CDR2 are GTSNPN and SVGIG (reference sequence). The trim removed 6 bases at V and 5 bases at J, leaving 12 bases unmatched. The CDR3 is made up of 15 amino acids. The CDR3 DNA reads TGTGCCTGCCCCTGGAAGGGAGCGGGGACCGGGGAGCTGTTTTTT. Translating gives CACPWKGAGTGELFF.

The chain has TRBV7-9 and TRBJ1-2; D gene uncertain. Germline assignment: CDR1 SEHNR and CDR2 FQNEAQ (reference sequence). Trimming removed 1 base from V and 0 bases from J, with 12 bases in between. The CDR3 has 16 residues. The CDR3 loop reads CASSLVGGLSNYGYTF. CDR3 in DNA: TGTGCCAGCAGCTTAGTTGGAGGGCTTTCTAACTATGGCTACACCTTC.

This clone appeared a few times. This chain links TRBV2 with TRBJ1-5; a weak D match, TRBD1 (5 bases). Germline assignment: CDR1 SNHLY and CDR2 FYNNEI. With 3 bases removed from V and 1 base from J, the gap between germline ends came to 7 bases. This CDR3 has 14 residues. CDR3 in amino acids: CASSEGGSNQPQHF. CDR3 DNA sequence: TGTGCCAGCAGTGAGGGGGGGAGCAATCAGCCCCAGCATTTT.

This chain connects TRBV18 to TRBJ2-7; 8 nucleotides align to TRBD1. The CDR3 runs to 17 residues. The V segment lost 2 bases and the J segment 2 bases; nucleotides outside the gene matches: 11. The germline V gene has CDR1 KGHSH and CDR2 LQKENI. CDR3 residues: CASSPNLGTGGTYEQYF. The CDR3 bases are TGTGCCAGCTCACCAAACCTGGGAACAGGGGGTACCTACGAGCAGTACTTC.

In its sample, this clone was seen a few times. V is TRBV12-2 and J is TRBJ2-1; no check of the table's D call, TRBD2, against the DNA was made. TRBV12-2 is designated a pseudogene. There are 19 residues in the CDR3. The CDR3 reads CASRLPSGSSGGPDDEQFF. The CDR3 DNA sequence: TGTGCAAGTCGCTTACCTTCTGGTAGTAGCGGGGGCCCGGATGATGAGCAGTTCTTC.

This clone appeared once. V is TRBV13 and J is TRBJ1-1; perhaps TRBD1 as D (6 bases). Germline lookup yields CDR1 PRHDT and CDR2 FYEKMQ (reference sequence). The CDR3 has 15 amino acids. Trimming removed 0 bases from V and 5 bases from J, with 13 bases in between. The CDR3 DNA reads as TGTGCCAGCAGCTTAGGACCCGGGGGGCGGACTGAAGCTTTCTTT. It encodes CASSLGPGGRTEAFF.

This clone has only one observation. This chain uses TRBV30 with TRBJ1-5; possible D gene TRBD1, 5 bases. Germline assignment: CDR1 GTSNPN and CDR2 SVGIG (reference sequence). Deletions cut 2 bases from V and 9 bases from J, with 23 bases between. This CDR3 is 16 amino acids long. CDR3 in amino acids: CAWSRAAGAGGGPQHF. In nucleotides, the CDR3 is TGTGCCTGGAGTAGGGCAGCCGGGGCCGGGGGAGGGCCCCAGCATTTT.

This chain links TRBV5-3 with TRBJ1-4; tentative D call: TRBD1 (6 bases). Being an ORF, TRBV5-3 has a function that is uncertain. V gave up 2 bases and J gave up 8 bases, with 19 bases separating them. This CDR3 contains 16 residues. Here the CDR3 reads CARSFPQGSGKEKLFF. The DNA for the CDR3 is TGTGCCAGAAGCTTCCCACAGGGTTCCGGGAAGGAAAAACTGTTTTTT.

This chain uses TRBV4-1 with TRBJ1-5; TRBD1 matches 12 bases. Germline assignment: CDR1 MGHRA and CDR2 YSYEKL. This CDR3 has 17 residues. With 0 bases clipped from V and 9 bases from J, the junction kept 9 bases outside the gene matches. Here the CDR3 reads CASSQDAGQGAVRPQHF. The CDR3 DNA reads TGCGCCAGCAGCCAAGATGCGGGACAGGGGGCCGTCCGGCCCCAGCATTTT.

The chain carries TRBV2 and TRBJ1-1; possibly TRBD1 for D (5 bases). V shed 3 bases and J shed 1 base, with 15 bases lying between them. The CDR3 loop spans 16 amino acids. CDR1 is SNHLY, CDR2 FYNNEI, per germline. This CDR3 reads CASSDWGTLGNTEAFF. DNA for the CDR3: TGTGCCAGCAGTGATTGGGGCACCTTGGGGAACACTGAAGCTTTCTTT.

J is TRBJ2-7 and V is TRBV5-1; TRBD1 might be the D (6 bases). V shed 0 bases and J shed 4 bases, with 17 bases lying between them. Germline values: CDR1 SGHRS, CDR2 YFSETQ. The CDR3 totals 16 residues. The CDR3 reads CASSLGWGLAGYEQYF. CDR3 coding DNA: TGCGCCAGCAGCTTGGGTTGGGGGCTCGCCGGTTACGAGCAGTACTTC.

V usage is TRBV24-1 and J usage is TRBJ1-2, with 7 bases that match TRBD1. Germline V gene lookup returns CDR1 KGHDR and CDR2 SFDVKD. Losses at the gene ends were 12 bases for V and 5 bases for J; bases not matched to a gene: 8. The CDR3 consists of 12 residues. CDR3 region: CAAQTGNYGYTF. The CDR3 coding sequence is TGTGCCGCTCAGACAGGGAATTATGGCTACACCTTC.

This chain connects TRBV4-1 to TRBJ2-2; maybe TRBD1 (5 bases). CDR1 and CDR2 (germline): MGHRA, YSYEKL. The CDR3 loop spans 14 amino acids. V was cut by 2 bases and J by 7 bases, with 11 bases left in between. The CDR3 DNA sequence: TGCGCCAGCAGCCAACTGCAGGGAAACGGGGAGCTGTTTTTT. Protein: CASSQLQGNGELFF.

The chain has TRBV18 and TRBJ1-1; possible D gene TRBD1, 6 bases. The CDR3 length is 17 residues. Between the trimmed V and J ends, which lost 6 bases and 3 bases, there was a span of 23 bases. CDR1 KGHSH and CDR2 LQKENI come from the germline V gene. The chain's CDR3 is CASSLTRDINIHTEAFF. The DNA for the CDR3 is TGTGCCAGCTCGTTAACCCGGGACATAAATATTCACACTGAAGCTTTCTTT.

The chain combines TRBV7-9 with TRBJ2-1; D gene unclear. Germline CDR1 SEHNR, CDR2 FQNEAQ (reference sequence). V dropped 5 bases and J dropped 9 bases, with 8 bases sitting between them. This CDR3 is 11 amino acids long. CDR3: CASSQTGEQFF. The CDR3 DNA is TGTGCCAGCAGCCAGACGGGTGAGCAGTTCTTC.